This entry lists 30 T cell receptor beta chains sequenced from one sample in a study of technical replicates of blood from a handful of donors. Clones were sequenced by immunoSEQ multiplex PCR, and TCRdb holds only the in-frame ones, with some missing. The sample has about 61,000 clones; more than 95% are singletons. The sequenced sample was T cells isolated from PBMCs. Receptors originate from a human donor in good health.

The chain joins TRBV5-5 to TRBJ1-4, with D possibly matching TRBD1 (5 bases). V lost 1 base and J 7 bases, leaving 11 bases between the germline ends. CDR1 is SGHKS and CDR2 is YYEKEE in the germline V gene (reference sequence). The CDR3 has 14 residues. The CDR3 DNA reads TGTGCCAGCAGCTTGCAGGGCTCGGGTGAAAAACTGTTTTTT. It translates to CASSLQGSGEKLFF.

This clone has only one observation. The CDR3 DNA reads TGTGCCAGCAGCTCCAATCCGAACACTGAAGCTTTCTTT. Translating gives CASSSNPNTEAFF. The V gene is TRBV5-4, the J gene TRBJ1-1, with D uncertain. V dropped 3 bases and J dropped 1 base, with 7 bases sitting between them. The CDR3 runs 13 residues. Germline loops: CDR1 SGHNT, CDR2 YYREEE (reference sequence).

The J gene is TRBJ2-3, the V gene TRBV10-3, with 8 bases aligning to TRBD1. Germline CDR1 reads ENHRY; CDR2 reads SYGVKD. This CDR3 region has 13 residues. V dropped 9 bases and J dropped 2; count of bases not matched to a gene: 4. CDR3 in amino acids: CAIWTGNTDTQYF. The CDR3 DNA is TGTGCCATTTGGACAGGGAACACAGATACGCAGTATTTT.

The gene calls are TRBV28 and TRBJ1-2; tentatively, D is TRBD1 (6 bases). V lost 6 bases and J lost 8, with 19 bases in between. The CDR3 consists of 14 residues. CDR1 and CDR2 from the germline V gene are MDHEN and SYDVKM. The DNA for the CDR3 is TGTGCCAGCAGACCGACAGGTTTCTCTATAGGCTACACCTTC. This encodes CASRPTGFSIGYTF.

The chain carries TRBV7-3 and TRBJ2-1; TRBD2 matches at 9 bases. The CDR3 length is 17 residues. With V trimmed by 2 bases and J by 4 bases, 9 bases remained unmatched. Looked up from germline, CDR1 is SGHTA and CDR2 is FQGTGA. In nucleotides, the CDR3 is TGTGCCAGCAGCTTAGGGGGGAGCGGGGGGACATACAATGAGCAGTTCTTC. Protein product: CASSLGGSGGTYNEQFF.

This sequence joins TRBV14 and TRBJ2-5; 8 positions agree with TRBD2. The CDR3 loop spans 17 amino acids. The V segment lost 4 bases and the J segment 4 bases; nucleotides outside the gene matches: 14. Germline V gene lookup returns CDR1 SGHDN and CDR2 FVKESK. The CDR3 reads CASSLLPGLEIRETQYF. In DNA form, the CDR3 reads TGTGCCAGCAGCCTCCTCCCGGGACTAGAGATTCGAGAGACCCAGTACTTC.

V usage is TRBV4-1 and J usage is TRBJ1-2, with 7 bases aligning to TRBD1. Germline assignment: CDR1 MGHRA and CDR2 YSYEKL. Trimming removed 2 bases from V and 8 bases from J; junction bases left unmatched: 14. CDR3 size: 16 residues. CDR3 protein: CASSQLRDSQGRGYTF. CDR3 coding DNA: TGCGCCAGCAGCCAACTCCGGGACAGCCAAGGTCGGGGCTACACCTTC.

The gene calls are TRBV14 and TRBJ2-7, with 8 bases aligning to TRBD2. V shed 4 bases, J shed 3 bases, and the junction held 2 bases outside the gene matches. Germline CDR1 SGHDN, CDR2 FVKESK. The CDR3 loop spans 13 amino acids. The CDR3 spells CASSPGGVYEQYF. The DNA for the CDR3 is TGTGCCAGCAGCCCCGGGGGGGTCTACGAGCAGTACTTC. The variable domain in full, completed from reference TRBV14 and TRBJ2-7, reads EAGVTQFPSHSVIEKGQTVTLRCDPISGHDNLYWYRRVMGKEIKFLLHFVKESKQDESGMPNNRFLAERTGGTYSTLKVQPAELEDSGVYFCASSPGGVYEQYFGPGTRLTVT.

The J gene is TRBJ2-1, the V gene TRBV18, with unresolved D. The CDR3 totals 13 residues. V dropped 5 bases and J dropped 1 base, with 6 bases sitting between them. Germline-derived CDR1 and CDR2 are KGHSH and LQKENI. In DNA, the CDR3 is TGTGCCAGCTCAGCCGGGTCCTACAATGAGCAGTTCTTC. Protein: CASSAGSYNEQFF.

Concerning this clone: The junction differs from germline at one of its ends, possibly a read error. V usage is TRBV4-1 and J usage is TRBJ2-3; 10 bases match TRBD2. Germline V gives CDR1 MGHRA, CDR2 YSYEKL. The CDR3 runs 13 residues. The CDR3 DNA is TGCGCCAGCAGCCAAGTGGCTAGCGGGGGTGCGGATTTT. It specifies CASSQVASGGADF.

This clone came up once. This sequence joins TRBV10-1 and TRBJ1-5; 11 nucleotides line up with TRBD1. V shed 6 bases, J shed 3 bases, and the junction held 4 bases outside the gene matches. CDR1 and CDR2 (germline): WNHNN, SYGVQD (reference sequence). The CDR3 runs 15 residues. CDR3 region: CASSRTGGNNQPQHF. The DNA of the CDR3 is TGCGCCAGCAGCCGGACAGGGGGCAACAATCAGCCCCAGCATTTT.

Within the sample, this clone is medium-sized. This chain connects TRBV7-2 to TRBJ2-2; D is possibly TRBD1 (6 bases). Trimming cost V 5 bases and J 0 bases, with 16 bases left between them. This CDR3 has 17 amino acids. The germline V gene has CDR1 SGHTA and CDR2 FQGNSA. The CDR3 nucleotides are TGTGCCAGCAGCATCGACAGGCCCCTCGCGAACACCGGGGAGCTGTTTTTT. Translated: CASSIDRPLANTGELFF.

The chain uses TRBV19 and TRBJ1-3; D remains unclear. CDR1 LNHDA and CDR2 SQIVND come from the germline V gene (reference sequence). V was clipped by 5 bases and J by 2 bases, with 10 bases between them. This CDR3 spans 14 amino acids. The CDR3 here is CASSAGWTGNTIYF. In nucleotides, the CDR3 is TGTGCCAGTAGTGCGGGGTGGACTGGAAACACCATATATTTT.

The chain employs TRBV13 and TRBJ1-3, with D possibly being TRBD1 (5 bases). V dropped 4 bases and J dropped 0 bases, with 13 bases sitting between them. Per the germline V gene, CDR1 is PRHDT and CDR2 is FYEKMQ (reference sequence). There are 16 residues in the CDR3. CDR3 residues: CASSWGHGGSGNTIYF. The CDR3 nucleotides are TGTGCCAGCAGCTGGGGCCACGGGGGCTCTGGAAACACCATATATTTT.

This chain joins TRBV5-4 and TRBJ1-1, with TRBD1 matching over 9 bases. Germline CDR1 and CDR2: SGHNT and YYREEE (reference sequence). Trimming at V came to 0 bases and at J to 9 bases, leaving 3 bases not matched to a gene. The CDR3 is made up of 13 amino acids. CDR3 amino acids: CASSLGGTGKAFF. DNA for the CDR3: TGTGCCAGCAGCTTGGGGGGGACAGGGAAAGCTTTCTTT.

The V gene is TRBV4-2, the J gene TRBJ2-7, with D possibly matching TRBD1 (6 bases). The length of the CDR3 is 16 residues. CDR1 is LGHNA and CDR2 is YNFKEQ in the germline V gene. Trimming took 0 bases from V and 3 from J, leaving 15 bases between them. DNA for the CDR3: TGTGCCAGCAGCCAAGAGGACAGCCGAGCTGGCTACGAGCAGTACTTC. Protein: CASSQEDSRAGYEQYF.

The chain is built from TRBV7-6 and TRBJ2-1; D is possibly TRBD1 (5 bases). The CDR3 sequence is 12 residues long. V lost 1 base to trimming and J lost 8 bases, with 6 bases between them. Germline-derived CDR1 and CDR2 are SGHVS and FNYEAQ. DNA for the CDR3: TGTGCCAGCAGCTTAGAGGGGTATGAGCAGTTCTTC. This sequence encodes CASSLEGYEQFF.

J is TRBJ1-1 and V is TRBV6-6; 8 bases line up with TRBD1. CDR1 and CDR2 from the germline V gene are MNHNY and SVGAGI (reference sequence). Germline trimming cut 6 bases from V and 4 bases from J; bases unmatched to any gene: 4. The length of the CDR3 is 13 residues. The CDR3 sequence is CASRAGGGTEAFF. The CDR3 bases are TGTGCCAGCAGGGCAGGGGGCGGCACTGAAGCTTTCTTT.

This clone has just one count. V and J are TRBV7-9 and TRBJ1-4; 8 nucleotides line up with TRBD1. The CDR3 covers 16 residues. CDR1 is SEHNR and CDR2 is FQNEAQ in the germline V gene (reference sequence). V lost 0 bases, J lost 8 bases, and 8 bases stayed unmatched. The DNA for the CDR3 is TGTGCCAGCAGCTTAGCGACAGGACAGGGCCACGAAAAACTGTTTTTT. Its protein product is CASSLATGQGHEKLFF.

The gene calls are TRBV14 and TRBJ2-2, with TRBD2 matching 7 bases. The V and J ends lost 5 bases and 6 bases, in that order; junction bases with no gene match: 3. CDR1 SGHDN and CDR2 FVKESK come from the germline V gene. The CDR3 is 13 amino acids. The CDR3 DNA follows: TGTGCCAGCAGCGCGGGGGTTGCCGGGGAGCTGTTTTTT. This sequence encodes CASSAGVAGELFF.

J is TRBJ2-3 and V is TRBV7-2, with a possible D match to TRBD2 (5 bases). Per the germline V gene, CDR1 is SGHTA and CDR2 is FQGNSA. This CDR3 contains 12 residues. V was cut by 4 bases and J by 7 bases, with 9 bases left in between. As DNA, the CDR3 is TGTGCCAGCAGCTCTCCGGGGTATACGCAGTATTTT. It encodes CASSSPGYTQYF.

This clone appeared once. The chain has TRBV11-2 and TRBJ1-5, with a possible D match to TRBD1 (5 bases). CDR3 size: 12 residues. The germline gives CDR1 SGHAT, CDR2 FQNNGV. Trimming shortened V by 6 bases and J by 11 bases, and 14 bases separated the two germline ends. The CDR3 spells CASSFLGGAQHF. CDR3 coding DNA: TGTGCCAGCAGTTTCCTGGGGGGGGCCCAGCATTTT.

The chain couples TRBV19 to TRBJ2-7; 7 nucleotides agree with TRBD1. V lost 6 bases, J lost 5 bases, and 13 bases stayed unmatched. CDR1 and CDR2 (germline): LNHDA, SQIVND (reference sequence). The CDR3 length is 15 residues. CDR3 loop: CASRPNSGGSNEQYF. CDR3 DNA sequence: TGTGCCAGTAGACCGAACTCAGGGGGTAGTAACGAGCAGTACTTC.

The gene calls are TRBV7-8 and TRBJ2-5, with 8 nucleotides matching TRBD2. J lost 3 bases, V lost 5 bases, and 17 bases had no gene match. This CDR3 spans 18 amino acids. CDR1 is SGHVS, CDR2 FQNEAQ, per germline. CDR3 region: CASSGGTLAGYWEETQYF. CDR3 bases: TGTGCCAGCAGCGGCGGGACTTTAGCGGGATATTGGGAAGAGACCCAGTACTTC.

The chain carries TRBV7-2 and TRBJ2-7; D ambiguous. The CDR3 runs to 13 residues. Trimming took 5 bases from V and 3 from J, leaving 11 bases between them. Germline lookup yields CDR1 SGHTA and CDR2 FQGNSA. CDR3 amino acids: CASSPPGFYEQYF. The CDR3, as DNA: TGTGCCAGCAGCCCCCCCGGTTTCTACGAGCAGTACTTC.

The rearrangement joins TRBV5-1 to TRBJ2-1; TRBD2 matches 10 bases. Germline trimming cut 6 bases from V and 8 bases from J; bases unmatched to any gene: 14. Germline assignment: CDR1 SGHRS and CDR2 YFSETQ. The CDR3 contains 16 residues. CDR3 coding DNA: TGCGCCAGCACCTCCCGGAGAGCTAGCGGGAGCCATGAGCAGTTCTTC. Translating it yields CASTSRRASGSHEQFF. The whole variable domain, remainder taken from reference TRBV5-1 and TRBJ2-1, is KAGVTQTPRYLIKTRGQQVTLSCSPISGHRSVSWYQQTPGQGLQFLFEYFSETQRNKGNFPGRFSGRQFSNSRSEMNVSTLELGDSALYLCASTSRRASGSHEQFFGPGTRLTVL.

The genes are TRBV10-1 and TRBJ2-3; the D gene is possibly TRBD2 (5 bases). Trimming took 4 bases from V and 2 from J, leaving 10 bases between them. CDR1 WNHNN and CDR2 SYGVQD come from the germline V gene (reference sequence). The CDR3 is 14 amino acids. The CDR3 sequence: CASSGERNTDTQYF. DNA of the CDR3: TGCGCCAGCAGTGGGGAGAGAAACACAGATACGCAGTATTTT.

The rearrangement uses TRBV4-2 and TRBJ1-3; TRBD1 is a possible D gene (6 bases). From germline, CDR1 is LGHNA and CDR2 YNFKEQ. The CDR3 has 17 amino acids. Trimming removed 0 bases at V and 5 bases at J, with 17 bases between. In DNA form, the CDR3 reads TGTGCCAGCAGCCAAGAGGGTGGCGGGGGCGTGAGAAACACCATATATTTT. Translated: CASSQEGGGGVRNTIYF.

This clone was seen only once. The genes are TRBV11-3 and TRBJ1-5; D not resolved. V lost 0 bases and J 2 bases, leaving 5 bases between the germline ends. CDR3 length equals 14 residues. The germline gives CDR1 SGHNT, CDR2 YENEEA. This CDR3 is CASSLDPGNQPQHF. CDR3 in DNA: TGTGCCAGCAGCTTAGACCCGGGCAATCAGCCCCAGCATTTT.

This CDR3 reads CASSVGDLSYGYTF. CDR3 sequence (DNA): TGTGCCAGCAGCGTAGGTGATTTGAGCTATGGCTACACCTTC. The V and J genes are TRBV9 and TRBJ1-2; the D is unclear. Trimming stripped 0 bases from V and 4 bases from J, with 10 bases between. The CDR3 loop spans 14 amino acids. Germline V gene lookup returns CDR1 SGDLS and CDR2 YYNGEE.